This TCR beta chain was observed in a study of blood T cell repertoires in COVID-19. Background on the study: The United States, Italy and Spain provided the acute and convalescent COVID-19 samples.

Sequencing used immunoSEQ multiplex PCR; TCRdb keeps in-frame clones, though not all of them. The profile shows fewer than 350,000 clones, about nine tenths of them singletons. Patients at the Seattle site were enrolled during active infection and followed longitudinally. There are 15 residues in the CDR3. The V gene's germline CDR1 is PRHDT and CDR2 FYEKMQ (reference sequence). V lost 3 bases and J lost 10; bases outside the gene matches: 9. The specimen was peripheral blood. The chain has TRBV13 and TRBJ2-3, with 11 bases that match TRBD2. The clonotype originates from a young woman with COVID-19, enrolled during active disease. CDR3 DNA: TGTGCCAGCAGCTTTAGCGGGGGGGGAGCCAACGCGCAGTATTTT. Translated, it gives CASSFSGGGANAQYF.